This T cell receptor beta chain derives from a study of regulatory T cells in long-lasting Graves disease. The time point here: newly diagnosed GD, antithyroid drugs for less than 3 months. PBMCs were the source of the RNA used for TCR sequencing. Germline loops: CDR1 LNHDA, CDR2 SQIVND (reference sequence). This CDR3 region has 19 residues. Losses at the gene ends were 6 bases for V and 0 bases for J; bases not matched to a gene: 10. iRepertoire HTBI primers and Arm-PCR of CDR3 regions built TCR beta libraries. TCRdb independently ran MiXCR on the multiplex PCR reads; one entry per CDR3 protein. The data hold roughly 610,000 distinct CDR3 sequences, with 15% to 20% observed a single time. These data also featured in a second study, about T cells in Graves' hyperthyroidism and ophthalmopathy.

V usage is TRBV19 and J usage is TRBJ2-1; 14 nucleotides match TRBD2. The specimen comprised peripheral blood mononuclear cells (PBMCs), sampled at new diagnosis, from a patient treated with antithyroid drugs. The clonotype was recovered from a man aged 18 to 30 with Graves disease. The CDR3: CASSTGLAGGWRSYNEQFF. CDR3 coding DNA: TGTGCCAGTAGCACTGGACTAGCGGGAGGTTGGCGCTCCTACAATGAGCAGTTCTTC.